A selection of T cell receptor beta chains follows, all from one sample in a study of blood T cell repertoires in COVID-19. Sequenced by immunoSEQ multiplex PCR; TCRdb stores in-frame clones only, minus some. The sample consists of around 16,000 clones, 82% of them appearing once. Source material: peripheral blood. The receptors here all came from a man aged 80 or over with active COVID-19. Each CDR3 is given with its conserved first and last residue. The order of the fields is clone size, D gene, J gene, V gene, CDR3 protein, CDR3 DNA. The D gene is left open where the match is weak. The size of a clone is reported for some rows only, either as once, few or many, or as a class for expanded clones.

clone size: -
D gene: -
J gene: TRBJ2-3
V gene: TRBV6-6
CDR3 protein: CASSYSSGHRTDTQYF
CDR3 DNA: TGTGCCAGCAGTTACTCTAGCGGCCACCGCACAGATACGCAGTATTTT

clone size: -
D gene: -
J gene: TRBJ2-6
V gene: TRBV28
CDR3 protein: CASSLAGSLWANVLTF
CDR3 DNA: TGTGCCAGCAGTTTAGCGGGATCCCTCTGGGCCAACGTCCTGACTTTC

clone size: once
D gene: TRBD2
J gene: TRBJ2-1
V gene: TRBV9
CDR3 protein: CASSVQTGTSVGNEQFF
CDR3 DNA: TGTGCCAGCAGCGTTCAAACCGGGACTAGCGTTGGTAATGAGCAGTTCTTC

clone size: -
D gene: -
J gene: TRBJ2-3
V gene: TRBV23-1
CDR3 protein: CASSQEGLADTQYF
CDR3 DNA: TGCGCCAGCAGTCAGGAGGGTTTGGCAGATACGCAGTATTTT

clone size: -
D gene: TRBD1
J gene: TRBJ2-7
V gene: TRBV6-5
CDR3 protein: CASRPTGGPYEQYF
CDR3 DNA: TGTGCCAGCAGGCCTACAGGGGGCCCCTACGAGCAGTACTTC

clone size: -
D gene: TRBD1
J gene: TRBJ2-7
V gene: TRBV9
CDR3 protein: CASSVGTGQTYEQYF
CDR3 DNA: TGTGCCAGCAGCGTAGGAACGGGACAGACCTACGAGCAGTACTTC

clone size: few
D gene: TRBD1
J gene: TRBJ1-2
V gene: TRBV5-4
CDR3 protein: CASSPQGNTHYGYTF
CDR3 DNA: TGTGCCAGCAGCCCACAGGGGAACACCCACTATGGCTACACCTTC

clone size: -
D gene: TRBD2
J gene: TRBJ2-3
V gene: TRBV5-1
CDR3 protein: CASRGIAGATDTQYF
CDR3 DNA: TGCGCCAGTCGGGGAATAGCGGGAGCGACAGATACGCAGTATTTT

clone size: -
D gene: -
J gene: TRBJ2-4
V gene: TRBV5-1
CDR3 protein: CASSLGPGENIQYF
CDR3 DNA: TGCGCCAGCAGCTTGGGCCCAGGGGAAAACATTCAGTACTTC

clone size: -
D gene: TRBD1
J gene: TRBJ1-1
V gene: TRBV2
CDR3 protein: CASRPGQGVGNTEAFF
CDR3 DNA: TGTGCCAGCAGGCCGGGACAGGGGGTGGGAAACACTGAAGCTTTCTTT

clone size: -
D gene: -
J gene: TRBJ1-5
V gene: TRBV6-2/TRBV6-3
CDR3 protein: CASSVGAGHPNQPQHF
CDR3 DNA: TGTGCCAGCAGCGTGGGAGCGGGACACCCAAATCAGCCCCAGCATTTT

clone size: few
D gene: -
J gene: TRBJ2-7
V gene: TRBV10-1
CDR3 protein: CASSESTGVQYF
CDR3 DNA: TGCGCCAGCAGTGAGTCGACTGGAGTGCAGTACTTC

clone size: -
D gene: TRBD2
J gene: TRBJ2-3
V gene: TRBV9
CDR3 protein: CASSVVPSGSTDTQYF
CDR3 DNA: TGTGCCAGCAGCGTAGTTCCTAGCGGTAGCACAGATACGCAGTATTTT

clone size: -
D gene: -
J gene: TRBJ2-2
V gene: TRBV19
CDR3 protein: CASSILIGVVDTGELFF
CDR3 DNA: TGTGCCAGTAGTATTCTCATCGGGGTTGTCGACACCGGGGAGCTGTTTTTT

clone size: -
D gene: TRBD1
J gene: TRBJ2-4
V gene: TRBV29-1
CDR3 protein: CSVEIGAGTVSVLAKNIQYF
CDR3 DNA: TGCAGCGTTGAAATAGGGGCCGGGACAGTCTCAGTCCTAGCCAAAAACATTCAGTACTTC

clone size: -
D gene: TRBD2
J gene: TRBJ2-7
V gene: TRBV18
CDR3 protein: CASSPFSGTTYEQYF
CDR3 DNA: TGTGCCAGCTCACCCTTTAGCGGGACAACCTACGAGCAGTACTTC

clone size: -
D gene: TRBD2
J gene: TRBJ2-2
V gene: TRBV4-3
CDR3 protein: CASSQESPGGPPGELFF
CDR3 DNA: TGCGCCAGCAGCCAAGAGTCCCCGGGAGGGCCTCCCGGGGAGCTGTTTTTT

clone size: -
D gene: -
J gene: TRBJ2-3
V gene: TRBV20-1
CDR3 protein: CSAETGDTQYF
CDR3 DNA: TGCAGTGCTGAAACCGGGGATACGCAGTATTTT

clone size: -
D gene: -
J gene: TRBJ2-7
V gene: TRBV11-2
CDR3 protein: CASSLRMASSYEQYF
CDR3 DNA: TGTGCCAGCAGCTTAAGAATGGCCAGCTCCTACGAGCAGTACTTC

clone size: once
D gene: -
J gene: TRBJ1-2
V gene: TRBV7-8
CDR3 protein: CASSPHREFYGYTF
CDR3 DNA: TGTGCCAGCAGCCCCCACAGAGAATTCTATGGCTACACCTTC

clone size: -
D gene: TRBD1
J gene: TRBJ1-2
V gene: TRBV7-3
CDR3 protein: CASSPRGQGGGYTF
CDR3 DNA: TGTGCCAGCAGCCCGAGGGGACAGGGGGGCGGCTACACCTTC

clone size: few
D gene: -
J gene: TRBJ1-3
V gene: TRBV5-1
CDR3 protein: CASSLVSGTGNTIYF
CDR3 DNA: TGCGCCAGCAGCTTGGTGTCAGGAACTGGAAACACCATATATTTT

clone size: -
D gene: TRBD2
J gene: TRBJ2-7
V gene: TRBV7-6
CDR3 protein: CASSLLAGSYEQYF
CDR3 DNA: TGTGCCAGCAGCTTACTAGCGGGCTCCTACGAGCAGTACTTC

clone size: -
D gene: TRBD1
J gene: TRBJ2-5
V gene: TRBV5-1
CDR3 protein: CASNHRGAGETQYF
CDR3 DNA: TGCGCCAGCAACCACAGGGGCGCGGGAGAGACCCAGTACTTC

clone size: -
D gene: -
J gene: TRBJ2-3
V gene: TRBV30
CDR3 protein: CAWRQWRANTDTQYF
CDR3 DNA: TGTGCCTGGAGGCAATGGCGGGCCAACACAGATACGCAGTATTTT

clone size: -
D gene: TRBD2
J gene: TRBJ2-5
V gene: TRBV5-1
CDR3 protein: CASSLGLAGGSKETQYF
CDR3 DNA: TGCGCCAGCAGCCTCGGACTAGCGGGAGGATCCAAAGAGACCCAGTACTTC

clone size: -
D gene: TRBD1
J gene: TRBJ2-1
V gene: TRBV7-8
CDR3 protein: CASGRTGGVEQFF
CDR3 DNA: TGTGCCAGCGGCCGGACAGGGGGCGTTGAGCAGTTCTTC

clone size: -
D gene: -
J gene: TRBJ2-5
V gene: TRBV7-8
CDR3 protein: CASSLTRSGETQYF
CDR3 DNA: TGTGCCAGCAGCCTCACACGGTCGGGAGAGACCCAGTACTTC

clone size: -
D gene: -
J gene: TRBJ2-2
V gene: TRBV5-1
CDR3 protein: CASSLGRSIDTGELFF
CDR3 DNA: TGCGCCAGCAGCTTGGGCCGGAGTATTGACACCGGGGAGCTGTTTTTT

clone size: -
D gene: -
J gene: TRBJ2-5
V gene: TRBV20-1
CDR3 protein: CSARGGAQYF
CDR3 DNA: TGCAGTGCTAGAGGGGGAGCTCAGTACTTC

clone size: -
D gene: TRBD1
J gene: TRBJ1-6
V gene: TRBV2
CDR3 protein: CATQGAVNNSPLHF
CDR3 DNA: TGTGCCACCCAGGGGGCCGTAAATAATTCACCCCTCCACTTT

clone size: -
D gene: TRBD2
J gene: TRBJ2-3
V gene: TRBV7-9
CDR3 protein: CASSLGGRASTDTQYF
CDR3 DNA: TGTGCCAGCAGCTTGGGAGGGAGGGCGAGCACAGATACGCAGTATTTT

clone size: -
D gene: -
J gene: TRBJ1-3
V gene: TRBV12-3/TRBV12-4
CDR3 protein: CASRTSSGNTIYF
CDR3 DNA: TGTGCCAGCCGGACTAGCTCTGGAAACACCATATATTTT

clone size: -
D gene: -
J gene: TRBJ2-3
V gene: TRBV6-5
CDR3 protein: CASRRAGTDTQYF
CDR3 DNA: TGTGCCAGCAGGCGAGCTGGCACAGATACGCAGTATTTT

clone size: -
D gene: -
J gene: TRBJ2-1
V gene: TRBV19
CDR3 protein: CASSIGTAGYNEQFF
CDR3 DNA: TGTGCCAGTAGTATAGGGACAGCTGGGTACAATGAGCAGTTCTTC

clone size: -
D gene: TRBD2
J gene: TRBJ2-5
V gene: TRBV27
CDR3 protein: CASSYQGLAGRQETQYF
CDR3 DNA: TGTGCCAGCAGTTACCAGGGACTAGCGGGCCGCCAAGAGACCCAGTACTTC

clone size: -
D gene: TRBD2
J gene: TRBJ2-4
V gene: TRBV28
CDR3 protein: CASSPQNTLALPAKNIQYF
CDR3 DNA: TGTGCCAGCAGTCCCCAGAACACACTAGCGCTCCCAGCCAAAAACATTCAGTACTTC

clone size: -
D gene: -
J gene: TRBJ2-2
V gene: TRBV10-3
CDR3 protein: CAIGQGAGELFF
CDR3 DNA: TGTGCCATCGGGCAGGGTGCCGGGGAGCTGTTTTTT

clone size: -
D gene: -
J gene: TRBJ2-1
V gene: TRBV10-1
CDR3 protein: CASSESLSSDQFF
CDR3 DNA: TGCGCCAGCAGTGAGTCGTTGTCTAGCGATCAGTTCTTC

clone size: -
D gene: -
J gene: TRBJ2-3
V gene: TRBV2
CDR3 protein: CASKEVGGPHTQYF
CDR3 DNA: TGTGCCAGCAAAGAGGTCGGAGGGCCCCATACGCAGTATTTT

clone size: -
D gene: TRBD1
J gene: TRBJ2-3
V gene: TRBV7-2
CDR3 protein: CASSQQGGLSDTQYF
CDR3 DNA: TGTGCCAGCAGCCAACAGGGGGGTCTGTCAGATACGCAGTATTTT

clone size: -
D gene: -
J gene: TRBJ1-1
V gene: TRBV4-1
CDR3 protein: CASSQGWTVMNTEAFF
CDR3 DNA: TGCGCCAGCAGCCAAGGTTGGACAGTTATGAACACTGAAGCTTTCTTT

clone size: -
D gene: TRBD1
J gene: TRBJ1-6
V gene: TRBV28
CDR3 protein: CGAAQGAGNSPLHF
CDR3 DNA: TGTGGAGCAGCCCAGGGGGCAGGAAATTCACCCCTCCACTTT

clone size: -
D gene: -
J gene: TRBJ2-2
V gene: TRBV5-6
CDR3 protein: CASSLPGGGRELFF
CDR3 DNA: TGTGCCAGCAGCTTGCCGGGAGGGGGCCGAGAGCTGTTTTTT

clone size: -
D gene: TRBD2
J gene: TRBJ2-5
V gene: TRBV19
CDR3 protein: CASSVGTSGRLETQYF
CDR3 DNA: TGTGCCAGTAGCGTCGGGACTAGCGGGAGGCTGGAGACCCAGTACTTC

clone size: once
D gene: TRBD2
J gene: TRBJ2-5
V gene: TRBV4-1
CDR3 protein: CASSHPGLAGGSDQETQYF
CDR3 DNA: TGCGCCAGCAGCCACCCGGGACTAGCGGGAGGCTCAGACCAAGAGACCCAGTACTTC

clone size: -
D gene: -
J gene: TRBJ2-1
V gene: TRBV7-9
CDR3 protein: CASRFTGLNEQFF
CDR3 DNA: TGTGCCAGCAGGTTTACAGGGCTCAATGAGCAGTTCTTC

clone size: -
D gene: -
J gene: TRBJ1-2
V gene: TRBV5-1
CDR3 protein: CASSSGTHYGYTF
CDR3 DNA: TGCGCCAGCAGTTCCGGGACACATTATGGCTACACCTTC

clone size: once
D gene: -
J gene: TRBJ1-3
V gene: TRBV2
CDR3 protein: CASSPGSSSGNTIYF
CDR3 DNA: TGTGCCAGCAGTCCAGGGTCAAGCTCTGGAAACACCATATATTTT

clone size: -
D gene: -
J gene: TRBJ2-7
V gene: TRBV6-1
CDR3 protein: CASSEYGMGSYEQYF
CDR3 DNA: TGTGCCAGCAGTGAATACGGGATGGGGTCCTACGAGCAGTACTTC

clone size: -
D gene: -
J gene: TRBJ2-5
V gene: TRBV7-9
CDR3 protein: CASSFLEGRETQYF
CDR3 DNA: TGTGCCAGCAGCTTCCTCGAGGGGAGGGAGACCCAGTACTTC

clone size: -
D gene: TRBD2
J gene: TRBJ2-1
V gene: TRBV3-1/TRBV3-2
CDR3 protein: CASSQTRGTREGHYNEQFF
CDR3 DNA: TGTGCCAGCAGCCAAACTAGAGGTACACGGGAGGGCCACTACAATGAGCAGTTCTTC

clone size: -
D gene: TRBD1
J gene: TRBJ1-1
V gene: TRBV18
CDR3 protein: CASSFGQNAGGFF
CDR3 DNA: TGTGCCAGCTCATTCGGACAGAACGCAGGGGGTTTCTTT

clone size: -
D gene: -
J gene: TRBJ2-7
V gene: TRBV11-3
CDR3 protein: CASGNEQYF
CDR3 DNA: TGTGCCAGCGGCAACGAGCAGTACTTC

clone size: -
D gene: -
J gene: TRBJ1-2
V gene: TRBV12-1
CDR3 protein: CASSFPARARGTVGHSGGYTF
CDR3 DNA: TGTGCCAGCAGCTTTCCTGCGAGGGCACGGGGGACCGTCGGCCATAGTGGTGGCTACACCTTC

clone size: -
D gene: TRBD2
J gene: TRBJ2-7
V gene: TRBV3-1/TRBV3-2
CDR3 protein: CASSRYAGTSPFEQYF
CDR3 DNA: TGTGCCAGCAGCCGATACGCCGGGACTAGTCCATTCGAGCAGTACTTC

clone size: -
D gene: TRBD1
J gene: TRBJ2-1
V gene: TRBV7-8
CDR3 protein: CASSTTGGFNEQFF
CDR3 DNA: TGTGCCAGCAGCACGACAGGGGGCTTTAATGAGCAGTTCTTC

clone size: -
D gene: -
J gene: TRBJ1-3
V gene: TRBV28
CDR3 protein: CASSRPRVRSGNTIYF
CDR3 DNA: TGTGCCAGCAGCCGGCCCAGGGTCCGCTCTGGAAACACCATATATTTT